Given below is one T cell receptor (beta chain) in context. A few counts support this clonotype. Its antigen remains unidentified. Per-nucleotide qualities are absent, and no much larger clonotype sits a single base away. Library creation used RT-PCR. The run used an Illumina HiSeq 2500. The public reads were reprocessed in TCRdb via fastp at Q25 and MiXCR, keeping in-frame beta chains. Rows matching on CDR3 protein sequence are summarized as one entry with the most common DNA and genes. This sample gives under 750,000 distinct CDR3 sequences in total; about 10% of them show up just once. Roughly 10% of the sample goes to the ten largest clones. The source of the sample is a study of response to subunit inactivated influenza vaccine (dated by TCRdb to 2017 to 2018). In terms of the full investigation: The study used deep quantitative T cell receptor repertoire profiling to track responses to a trivalent subunit inactivated influenza vaccine.

As encoded in the germline V gene, CDR1 is SGHRS while CDR2 is YFSETQ. V is trimmed back by 3 bases and J by 4 bases, and the junction contains 1 base that no gene match accounts for. From its cysteine to its phenylalanine, the CDR3 spans 15 amino acids. Just the 45-base CDR3 DNA is kept, in frame starting at base 1. Paper-wide results and their limitations: The authors proposed that each seasonal influenza vaccination may bring in only a limited number of new T cells.

The V and J segments used are TRBV5-1 and TRBJ2-2, and TRBD1 matches 12 of the central bases. The sequencing used PBMCs from blood, collected on the day of vaccination. This TCR was recovered from a man aged 45-60 years who received an inactivated influenza vaccine. Donor details come from another sample of the same person, matched by shared clones. For the CDR3, the sequence is CASSWGQGATGELFF. In nucleotide form, the sequence is TGCGCCAGCAGCTGGGGACAGGGGGCCACCGGGGAGCTGTTTTTT.